This T cell receptor beta chain was retrieved from a study of siplizumab effects on memory and regulatory T cells. This CDR3 region has 14 residues. The germline gives CDR1 LNHDA, CDR2 SQIVND (reference sequence). Trimming stripped 3 bases from V and 3 bases from J, with 9 bases between. As to this clone: Its matching antigen is unknown.

Overall study results and limits: Memory cells that were CD4+ and unstimulated gave rise to alloreactive sequences, which siplizumab significantly reduced.

The assay was immunoSEQ multiplex PCR, and TCRdb's table has in-frame clones only and misses some. The sample shows 75,000 to 100,000 clones, roughly 94% of them seen only once. The chain is built from TRBV19 and TRBJ1-3; D is possibly TRBD1 (6 bases). The receptor comes from a human donor in good health. The sample taken for sequencing was non-Treg CD4+ T cells sorted from blood. The DNA of the CDR3 is TGTGCCAGTAGTATGGTACAGGGTGGAAACACCATATATTTT. This translates into CASSMVQGGNTIYF.